The clone carrying this T cell receptor (beta chain) was picked up many times. The sample comes from a study of T cells in Graves' hyperthyroidism and ophthalmopathy. About the study: Blood was drawn when the patient was first diagnosed and still untreated.

Amplified TCR beta CDR3 regions derived from RNA transcripts. RT-PCR in the first round (using the HTBI primer set) targeted the TCR CDR3. MiXCR was run by TCRdb on the multiplex PCR reads, yielding one entry per CDR3 protein. In the table there are under 400,000 distinct CDR3 sequences, approximately 16% of which are singletons. Germline lookup yields CDR1 SGHKS and CDR2 YYEKEE (reference sequence). The CDR3 runs to 14 residues. The ends were cut back, 4 bases at V and 4 bases at J, with 14 bases in the middle. Sequencing was done on a sample of blood. The gene calls are TRBV5-5 and TRBJ1-1; D may be TRBD1 (5 bases). The sequence came from a woman in her sixties with Graves' ophthalmopathy. This CDR3 is CASSLVGRSTEAFF. The CDR3 DNA reads as TGTGCCAGCAGCCTTGTGGGGCGCAGCACTGAAGCTTTCTTT.